The 16 T cell receptor beta chains below were found in one sample sequenced in a study of T cell repertoires in cytomegalovirus infection. TCRdb fed the reads into MiXCR, producing one record per CDR3 protein. The sample consists of under 450,000 distinct CDR3 sequences, about 35% of them appearing once. These receptors are not linked to any known antigen. The specimen comprised cultured PBMCs, sampled from culture after CMV antigen stimulation. The receptor source for this set is a human donor in good health (CMV status not recorded). Some clones in this sample may be carry-over from other donors' samples.

This clonotype was observed a few times. V usage is TRBV11-3 and J usage is TRBJ2-1; D is undetermined. CDR1 SGHNT and CDR2 YENEEA come from the germline V gene. Trimming took 1 base from V and 0 from J, leaving 10 bases between them. This CDR3 spans 16 amino acids. CDR3 nucleotides: TGTGCCAGCAGCTTAGTGCTGGGTAGCTCCTACAATGAGCAGTTCTTC. It encodes CASSLVLGSSYNEQFF.

The table lists this clonotype with a few counts. The genes are TRBV7-2 and TRBJ2-2; 8 bases match TRBD2. After removal of 5 bases from V and 4 bases from J, the junction contained 6 bases not matched to a gene. Germline V gene sequence: CDR1 SGHTA, CDR2 FQGNSA. The CDR3 is 15 residues long. CDR3 region: CASSNSGTGTGELFF. In DNA, the CDR3 is TGTGCCAGCAGCAATAGCGGGACTGGCACCGGGGAGCTGTTTTTT.

J is TRBJ1-1 and V is TRBV19; possible D gene TRBD1, 5 bases. The CDR3 has 13 residues. Trimming pared 3 bases from V and 4 bases from J, leaving 9 bases between. CDR1 LNHDA and CDR2 SQIVND come from the germline V gene (reference sequence). In nucleotides, the CDR3 is TGTGCCAGTAGTATTAGACAGCTCACTGAAGCTTTCTTT. Translated, it gives CASSIRQLTEAFF.

This clonotype was counted between two and nine times. The CDR3 region is CASSPDLNQPQHF. CDR3 in DNA: TGTGCCAGCAGCCCCGACCTCAATCAGCCCCAGCATTTT. V is TRBV7-2 and J is TRBJ1-5; the D is unclear. The V gene's germline CDR1 is SGHTA and CDR2 FQGNSA. The V gene lost 5 bases and the J gene lost 3 bases, with 8 bases spanning the gap. This CDR3 has 13 residues.

This clonotype was detected a few times. CDR3 protein: CSARDLGGTGGNLYEQFF. In DNA form, the CDR3 reads TGCAGTGCTAGAGATCTGGGAGGGACAGGGGGAAATCTGTATGAGCAGTTCTTC. This chain uses TRBV20-1 with TRBJ2-1; 11 positions agree with TRBD1. After removal of 0 bases from V and 8 bases from J, the junction contained 15 bases not matched to a gene. The CDR3 spans 18 residues. Germline lookup yields CDR1 DFQATT and CDR2 SNEGSKA (reference sequence).

This clonotype was seen a few times. The chain combines TRBV28 with TRBJ2-2; D is unresolved. This CDR3 region has 16 residues. Trimming stripped 4 bases from V and 0 bases from J, with 12 bases between. The germline CDR1 and CDR2 sequences are MDHEN and SYDVKM. The CDR3 loop is CASSYIRVSNTGELFF. CDR3 coding DNA: TGTGCCAGCAGTTACATTAGGGTGTCGAACACCGGGGAGCTGTTTTTT.

This rearrangement joins TRBV28 to TRBJ1-2, with D possibly matching TRBD1 (5 bases). The length of the CDR3 is 13 residues. Germline V gene data show CDR1 as MDHEN and CDR2 as SYDVKM. V gave up 4 bases and J gave up 0 bases, with 6 bases separating them. CDR3 bases: TGTGCCAGCAGTTCGACAGCTAACTATGGCTACACCTTC. It is translated as CASSSTANYGYTF.

The chain joins TRBV10-3 to TRBJ2-1; 11 nucleotides match TRBD2. After removal of 6 bases from V and 8 bases from J, the junction contained 3 bases not matched to a gene. The CDR3 runs 13 residues. Germline CDR1 ENHRY, CDR2 SYGVKD. CDR3 sequence reads: CAISRLAGHEQFF. Written as DNA, the CDR3 is TGTGCCATCAGCAGACTAGCGGGACATGAGCAGTTCTTC.

The chain joins TRBV4-1 to TRBJ2-1, with 8 bases aligning to TRBD2. The ends lost 1 base at V and 2 bases at J; junction bases unmatched: 4. CDR1 is MGHRA, CDR2 YSYEKL, per germline. The CDR3 runs 16 residues. The CDR3 sequence: CASSQGFSGAYNEQFF. The CDR3 nucleotides are TGCGCCAGCAGCCAAGGGTTTAGCGGGGCCTACAATGAGCAGTTCTTC.

A few counts support this clonotype. This chain joins TRBV7-6 and TRBJ2-2, with 7 bases aligning to TRBD1. The germline gives CDR1 SGHVS, CDR2 FNYEAQ. V shed 6 bases, J shed 7 bases, and the junction held 2 bases outside the gene matches. The CDR3 length is 12 residues. The CDR3 loop reads CASRTGDGELFF. DNA for the CDR3: TGTGCCAGCAGAACAGGGGACGGGGAGCTGTTTTTT.

This clonotype was counted between two and nine times. V gene TRBV20-1 combines with J gene TRBJ1-6; no clear D gene. CDR3 length: 13 amino acids. Germline V gene data show CDR1 as DFQATT and CDR2 as SNEGSKA (reference sequence). V was pared by 6 bases and J by 9 bases, with 15 bases between. The DNA for the CDR3 is TGCAGTGCCAGCAGAGGGTTGAGTTCACCCCTCCACTTT. Protein: CSASRGLSSPLHF.

The chain uses TRBV24-1 and TRBJ1-5; D is uncertain. This CDR3 is 13 amino acids long. Germline loops: CDR1 KGHDR, CDR2 SFDVKD. Deletions cut 2 bases from V and 11 bases from J, with 12 bases between. The CDR3 sequence: CATSDSPSASQHF. In DNA form, the CDR3 reads TGTGCCACCAGTGATTCTCCCTCCGCGTCCCAGCATTTT.

The chain combines TRBV5-4 with TRBJ1-1, with no clear D. From germline, CDR1 is SGHNT and CDR2 YYREEE (reference sequence). The CDR3 spans 14 residues. Trimming cost V 5 bases and J 0 bases, with 11 bases left between them. CDR3 region: CASRDRALNTEAFF. The CDR3 DNA follows: TGTGCCAGCAGGGATAGAGCCCTGAACACTGAAGCTTTCTTT.

This clonotype was found a few times. The chain couples TRBV28 to TRBJ2-7, with a weak D call TRBD2 (7 bases). Germline CDR1 MDHEN, CDR2 SYDVKM. V was clipped by 8 bases and J by 6 bases, with 14 bases between them. The CDR3 is made up of 12 amino acids. The CDR3 coding sequence is TGTGCCAGCGGGGAGGGGGTTAGCGAGCAGTACTTC. Translated: CASGEGVSEQYF.

This clonotype has a handful of counts. The rearrangement links TRBV7-9 to TRBJ1-1; TRBD1 is a possible D gene (5 bases). Germline V gene data show CDR1 as SEHNR and CDR2 as FQNEAQ (reference sequence). There are 14 residues in the CDR3. The ends were cut back, 2 bases at V and 1 base at J, with 8 bases in the middle. The CDR3 spells CASSLRQRNTEAFF. CDR3 coding DNA: TGTGCCAGCAGCTTACGACAGAGGAACACTGAAGCTTTCTTT.

There are many counts of this clonotype. This chain uses TRBV6-4 with TRBJ2-1; a weak D match, TRBD2 (6 bases). V lost 0 bases to trimming and J lost 0 bases, with 6 bases between them. Germline V CDR1 and CDR2: MRHNA, SNTAGT. This CDR3 region has 15 residues. CDR3: CASSDSAGSYNEQFF. The CDR3 DNA follows: TGTGCCAGCAGTGACTCAGCGGGCTCCTACAATGAGCAGTTCTTC.